This T cell receptor beta chain comes out of a study of CD8 T cells in ankylosing spondylitis. Study-level results: Clones linked to disease, bearing a CD8+ phenotype, were relatively rare in peripheral blood. Reportedly, disease-linked clones are significantly enriched in ankylosing spondylitis patients' matched synovial fluid.

This clonotype was found many times. Antigen specificity is unknown. Per the germline V gene, CDR1 is SGHRS and CDR2 is YFSETQ. J lost 8 bases, V lost 3 bases, and 7 bases had no gene match. This CDR3 region has 14 residues. Quantitative 5'-RACE with molecular barcodes was used to make the TCR beta libraries. TCRdb re-called the 5' RACE reads with MiXCR, one entry per CDR3 protein. The repertoire consists of under 300,000 distinct CDR3 sequences, with roughly 8.6% occurring once and the leading ten covering around 6.8%. V gene TRBV5-1 combines with J gene TRBJ2-1; 8 bases are shared with TRBD1. The sequenced sample was blood, either unsorted or a sorted T cell fraction (not recorded which). The receptor's source is a male donor with ankylosing spondylitis or in good health (not recorded which). The CDR3 spells CASSSDRVEYEQFF. CDR3 DNA sequence: TGCGCCAGCAGCTCGGACAGGGTCGAGTATGAGCAGTTCTTC.